These T cell receptor beta chains were read from a single sample in a study of T cell repertoires in aging, cancer and after chemotherapy. TCRdb re-analysed the multiplex PCR reads in MiXCR, keeping a single row per CDR3 protein. In the table there are 2,500 to 3,500 distinct CDR3 sequences, about 29% of which are singletons. The sample comprised blood. These receptor sequences come from a human donor with a solid tumor. The CDR3 runs from the conserved cysteine through the conserved F or W. The listing skips clone size in some rows; elsewhere it reads once, few, many or a size class.

length,V,size,CDR3
18,TRBV6-5,medium-sized,CASSYATPGHSTNEKLFF
15,TRBV20-1,.,CSASVGGSTNEKLFF
14,TRBV5-4,few,CASSLGGRGYGYTF
13,TRBV5-4,few,CATSTSGSDGQYF
15,TRBV11-2,few,CASSLQGGQANEQFF
15,TRBV20-1,once,CSARGSGRGANVLTF
15,TRBV14,.,CASSQLVSRSAEQYF
14,TRBV27,medium-sized,CASSLLSPPGEQYF
16,TRBV6-4,.,CASSARAELPTGELFF
14,TRBV6-1,.,CASTPWGGPYEQYF
14,TRBV6-5,.,CASSIGIQGNEAFF
16,TRBV6-1,.,CASSFLTSGRSYEQYF
14,TRBV20-1,few,CSARGPGSGNTIYF
12,TRBV30,medium-sized,CASDRGGETQYF
15,TRBV20-1,.,CSARDPQGTNEKLFF
15,TRBV7-6,large,CASSLEVGLNYEQYF
15,TRBV20-1,once,CSASLSGAGTDTQYF
15,TRBV30,medium-sized,CAWSLQTGTHTEAFF
16,TRBV27,.,CASSLSTSGWYNEQFF
16,TRBV6-1,.,CASSEQGPYSGNNIYF
14,TRBV20-1,few,CSGLGRETNYEQYF
12,TRBV7-2,few,CASSPGPYEQYF
17,TRBV12-5,.,CASGLVRNRVSGNTIYF
11,TRBV12-3/TRBV12-4,.,CASSTAYEQYF
13,TRBV12-3/TRBV12-4,.,CASRLGQNTEAFF
11,TRBV28,once,CASSQSYGYTF
19,TRBV30,.,CAWSDKGLAGGMAYNEQFF
17,TRBV20-1,few,CSARGPWGAGGHGEQFF
16,TRBV5-1,.,CASSLTRSGGSDTQYF
16,TRBV10-3,.,CAISDGQGSTNEKLFF
14,TRBV5-6,medium-sized,CASSTPGQAYGYTF
15,TRBV12-3/TRBV12-4,few,CASSPDISSGNTIYF
17,TRBV6-5,few,CASSYSRTSGREYEQFF
17,TRBV24-1,few,CATSDATSGTSTDTQYF
17,TRBV19,medium-sized,CASSIETGASGANVLTF
15,TRBV11-2,few,CASSRGLARTGELFF
15,TRBV6-5,medium-sized,CASSSFFSSTDTQYF
18,TRBV6-1,.,CASSDFSGAGTGTYGYTF
13,TRBV6-2/TRBV6-3,.,CASSREYNQPQHF
18,TRBV6-4,.,CASRSSGRAWPGAYEQYF
16,TRBV18,.,CASSPSLQASTDTQYF
14,TRBV7-2,.,CASSLEGQNTEAFF